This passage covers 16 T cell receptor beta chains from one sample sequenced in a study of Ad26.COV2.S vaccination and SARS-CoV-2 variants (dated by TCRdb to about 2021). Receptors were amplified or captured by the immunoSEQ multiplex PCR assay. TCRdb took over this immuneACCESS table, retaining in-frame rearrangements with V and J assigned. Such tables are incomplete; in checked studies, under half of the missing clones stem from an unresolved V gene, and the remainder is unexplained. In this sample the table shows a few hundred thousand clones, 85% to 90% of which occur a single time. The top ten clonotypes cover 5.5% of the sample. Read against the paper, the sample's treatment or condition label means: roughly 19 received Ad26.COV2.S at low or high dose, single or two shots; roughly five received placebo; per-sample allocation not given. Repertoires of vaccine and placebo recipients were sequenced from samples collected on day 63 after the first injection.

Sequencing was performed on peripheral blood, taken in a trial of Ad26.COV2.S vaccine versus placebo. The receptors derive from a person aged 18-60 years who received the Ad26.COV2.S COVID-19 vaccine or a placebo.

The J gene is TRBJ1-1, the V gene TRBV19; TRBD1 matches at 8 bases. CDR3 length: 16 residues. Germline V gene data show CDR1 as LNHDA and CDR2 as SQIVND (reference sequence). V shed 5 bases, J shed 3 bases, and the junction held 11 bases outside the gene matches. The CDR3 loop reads CASSQDRGVVHTEAFF. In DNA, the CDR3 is TGTGCCAGTAGTCAAGACAGGGGAGTGGTACACACTGAAGCTTTCTTT. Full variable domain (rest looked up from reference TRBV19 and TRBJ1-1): DGGITQSPKYLFRKEGQNVTLSCEQNLNHDAMYWYRQDPGQGLRLIYYSQIVNDFQKGDIAEGYSVSREKKESFPLTVTSAQKNPTAFYLCASSQDRGVVHTEAFFGQGTRLTVV.

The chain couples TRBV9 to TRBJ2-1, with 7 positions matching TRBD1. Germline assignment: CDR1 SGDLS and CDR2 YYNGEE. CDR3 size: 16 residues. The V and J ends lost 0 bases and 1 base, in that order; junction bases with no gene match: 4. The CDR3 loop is CASSVAGTVSYNEQFF. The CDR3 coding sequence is TGTGCCAGCAGCGTAGCTGGGACAGTATCCTACAATGAGCAGTTCTTC.

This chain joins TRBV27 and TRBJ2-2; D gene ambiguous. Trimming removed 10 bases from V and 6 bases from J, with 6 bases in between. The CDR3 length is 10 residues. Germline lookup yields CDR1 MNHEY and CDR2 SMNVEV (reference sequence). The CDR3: CAIEPGELFF. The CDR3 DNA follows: TGTGCCATCGAACCCGGGGAGCTGTTTTTT.

The CDR3 bases are TGTGCCAGCAGCTTGGGTACCCTTAATTCACCCCTCCACTTT. Translating it yields CASSLGTLNSPLHF. V is TRBV5-8 and J is TRBJ1-6; no clear D gene. This CDR3 is 14 amino acids long. Germline CDR1 is SGHTS and CDR2 is YDEGEE. Deletions cut 0 bases from V and 6 bases from J, with 7 bases between.

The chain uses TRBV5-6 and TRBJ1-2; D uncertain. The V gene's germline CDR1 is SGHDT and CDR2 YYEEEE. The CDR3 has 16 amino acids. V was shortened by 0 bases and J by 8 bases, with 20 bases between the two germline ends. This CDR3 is CASSLVKSRSGLGYTF. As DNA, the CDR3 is TGTGCCAGCAGCTTGGTGAAGAGCAGGTCAGGCTTGGGCTACACCTTC.

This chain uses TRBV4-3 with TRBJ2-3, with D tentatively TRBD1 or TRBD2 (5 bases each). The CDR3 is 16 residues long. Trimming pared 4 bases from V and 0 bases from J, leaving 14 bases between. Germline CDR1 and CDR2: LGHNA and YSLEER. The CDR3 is CASSLGTTLSTDTQYF. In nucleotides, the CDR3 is TGCGCCAGCAGCCTCGGGACGACCTTAAGCACAGATACGCAGTATTTT.

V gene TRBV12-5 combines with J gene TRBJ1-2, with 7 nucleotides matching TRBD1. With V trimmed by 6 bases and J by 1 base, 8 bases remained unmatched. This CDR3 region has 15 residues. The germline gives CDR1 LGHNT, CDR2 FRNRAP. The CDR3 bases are TGTGCTAGTGGCCCACAGGGGCCTATTAACTATGGCTACACCTTC. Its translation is CASGPQGPINYGYTF. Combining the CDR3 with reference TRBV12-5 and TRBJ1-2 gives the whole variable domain DARVTQTPRHKVTEMGQEVTMRCQPILGHNTVFWYRQTMMQGLELLAYFRNRAPLDDSGMPKDRFSAEMPDATLATLKIQPSEPRDSAVYFCASGPQGPINYGYTFGSGTRLTVV.

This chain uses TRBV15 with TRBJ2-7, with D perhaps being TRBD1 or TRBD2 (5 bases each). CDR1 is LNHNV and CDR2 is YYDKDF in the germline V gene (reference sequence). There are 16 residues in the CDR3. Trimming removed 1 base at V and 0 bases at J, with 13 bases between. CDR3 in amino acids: CATSRAGTASSYEQYF. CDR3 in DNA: TGTGCCACCAGCAGAGCGGGGACGGCGAGCTCCTACGAGCAGTACTTC.

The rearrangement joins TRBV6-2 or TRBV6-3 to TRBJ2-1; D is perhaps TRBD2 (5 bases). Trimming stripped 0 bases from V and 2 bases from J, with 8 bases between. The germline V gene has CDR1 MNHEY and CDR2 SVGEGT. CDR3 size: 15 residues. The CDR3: CASSYSRTPYNEQFF. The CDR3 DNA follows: TGTGCCAGCAGTTACTCCCGGACTCCCTACAATGAGCAGTTCTTC.

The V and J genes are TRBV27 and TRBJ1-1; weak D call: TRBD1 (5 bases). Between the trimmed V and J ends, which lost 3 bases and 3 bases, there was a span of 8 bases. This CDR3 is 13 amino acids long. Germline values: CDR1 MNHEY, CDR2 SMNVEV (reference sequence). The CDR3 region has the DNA TGTGCCAGCAGTTTCGGGGCCGACACTGAAGCTTTCTTT. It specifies CASSFGADTEAFF.

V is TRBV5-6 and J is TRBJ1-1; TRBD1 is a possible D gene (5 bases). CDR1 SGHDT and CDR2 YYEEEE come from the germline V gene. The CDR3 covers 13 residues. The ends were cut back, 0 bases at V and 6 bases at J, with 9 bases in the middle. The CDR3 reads CASSLDQGSEAFF. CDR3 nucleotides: TGTGCCAGCAGCTTGGATCAGGGATCTGAAGCTTTCTTT.

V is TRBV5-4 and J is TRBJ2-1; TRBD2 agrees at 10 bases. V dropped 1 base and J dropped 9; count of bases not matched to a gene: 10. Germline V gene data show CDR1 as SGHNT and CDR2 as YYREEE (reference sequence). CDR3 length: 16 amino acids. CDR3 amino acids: CASSLKLAGEVGEQFF. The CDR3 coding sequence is TGTGCCAGCAGCTTGAAGCTAGCGGGGGAAGTGGGTGAGCAGTTCTTC.

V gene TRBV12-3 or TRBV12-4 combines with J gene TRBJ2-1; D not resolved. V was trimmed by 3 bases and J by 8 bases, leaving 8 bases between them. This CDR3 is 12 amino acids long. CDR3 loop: CASSFSGHEQFF. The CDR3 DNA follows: TGTGCCAGCAGTTTCTCCGGCCATGAGCAGTTCTTC.

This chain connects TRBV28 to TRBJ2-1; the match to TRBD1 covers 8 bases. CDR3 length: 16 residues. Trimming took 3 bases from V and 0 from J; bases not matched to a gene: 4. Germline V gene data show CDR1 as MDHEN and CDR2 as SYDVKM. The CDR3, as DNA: TGTGCCAGCAGTTTTGGGACAGGAGTCTCCTACAATGAGCAGTTCTTC. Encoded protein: CASSFGTGVSYNEQFF.

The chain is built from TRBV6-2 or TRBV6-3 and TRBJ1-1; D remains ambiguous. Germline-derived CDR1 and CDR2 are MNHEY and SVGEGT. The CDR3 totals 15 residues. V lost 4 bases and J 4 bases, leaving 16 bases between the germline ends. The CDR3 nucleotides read TGTGCCAGCAGTTCCCGACTGGGAGGGAGCACTGAAGCTTTCTTT. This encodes CASSSRLGGSTEAFF.

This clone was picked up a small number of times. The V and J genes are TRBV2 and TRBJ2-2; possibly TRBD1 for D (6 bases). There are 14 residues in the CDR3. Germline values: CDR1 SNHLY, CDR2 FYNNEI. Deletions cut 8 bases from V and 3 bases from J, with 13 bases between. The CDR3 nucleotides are TGTGCCAGCGGGAGACGACAGGACACCGGGGAGCTGTTTTTT. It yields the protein CASGRRQDTGELFF.